The TCR beta chain described here comes from a study of blood T cells in healthy people across ages. It was with a sample-barcoded 5' primer and a J-beta primer mix that a second PCR of roughly 6 to 12 cycles was run. The template-switch adaptor, which had 12 random nucleotides, put a tag on each cDNA molecule. TCRdb analysed the 5' RACE reads with MiXCR anew, one entry per CDR3 protein. This sample yields 800,000 to 950,000 distinct CDR3 sequences, of which almost 30% are seen a single time; around 9.6% belongs to the top ten. This sample also appeared in a second study, on T cells of mothers and their children.

The TCR sequence derives from a woman aged 40 to 55 in good health. Sample: blood.

The CDR3 sequence: CASNMERGTEQYF. Written as DNA, the CDR3 is TGCGCCAGCAATATGGAGCGGGGGACGGAGCAGTACTTC. The chain recombines TRBV5-1 with TRBJ2-4; 8 positions agree with TRBD2. The CDR3 loop spans 13 amino acids. Trimming at V came to 6 bases and at J to 13 bases, leaving 12 bases not matched to a gene. The germline CDR1 and CDR2 sequences are SGHRS and YFSETQ.